This T cell receptor (beta chain) appears in the sequencing data of a study of T cells expressing NK-cell markers. Overall study context: Underlying the TCR beta repertoires were sorted CD3+CD56+NKG2C+, CD3+CD56+NKG2C- and CD3+CD56-NKG2C+ T cells. Overall study findings and caveats: Of CD8+ T cells, about 1.0-7.5% belonged to dominant NKG2C+ clonotypes in 5 or 6 donors.

The length of the CDR3 is 14 residues. Germline V gene data show CDR1 as SGHNT and CDR2 as YYREEE (reference sequence). TCRdb re-called the 5' RACE reads and gives one entry per CDR3 protein, without DNA. This repertoire comprises under 600,000 distinct CDR3 sequences; its ten largest clones make up over 1.3%. For this clonotype: What it binds is not known.

The clonotype comes from a woman between 45 and 65 years old in good health. The chain recombines TRBV5-4 with TRBJ2-1; with no DNA, the TCRdb D assignment of TRBD2 cannot be verified. Sequenced: blood T cells: a sorted CD56 or NKG2C T cell subset, CD4+ or CD8+ T cells, or bulk PBMC T cells (not recorded which). Here the CDR3 reads CASAESGSSNEQFF.